Below, 23 T cell receptor beta chains from the same sample are listed, as sequenced in a study of blood T cell repertoires in COVID-19 (TCRdb year 2020). Libraries were prepared through the immunoSEQ multiplex PCR assay. Drawn from immuneACCESS, this table holds only the in-frame rearrangements with V and J called that TCRdb kept. Clones are partly lost; checked studies trace under half to an unresolved V gene and leave the rest unexplained. The sample includes hundreds of thousands of clones, with approximately 82% observed a single time. Approximately 7.4% of the sample is in the top ten clones. The specimen was peripheral blood. The receptors here all came from a woman in her fifties or sixties with acute or convalescent COVID-19.

V usage is TRBV10-3 and J usage is TRBJ2-4, with D unclear. The CDR3 loop spans 12 amino acids. Germline V lookup: CDR1 ENHRY, CDR2 SYGVKD. V lost 10 bases, J lost 7 bases, and 14 bases lay in between. CDR3 region: CATTGNGNIQYF. The CDR3 coding sequence is TGTGCCACCACTGGCAACGGGAACATTCAGTACTTC.

The chain is built from TRBV11-2 and TRBJ2-7; a weak D match, TRBD2 (6 bases). The V gene's germline CDR1 is SGHAT and CDR2 FQNNGV. Trimming took off 5 bases at V and 2 bases at J, with 25 bases between the two ends. The CDR3 is 18 amino acids. The chain's CDR3 is CASSLSPTRPGVAYEQYF. The DNA of the CDR3 is TGTGCCAGCAGCCTATCCCCCACACGGCCGGGGGTGGCCTACGAGCAGTACTTC.

The V gene is TRBV6-5, the J gene TRBJ1-2; weak D call: TRBD1 (6 bases). The V gene lost 5 bases and the J gene lost 1 base, with 8 bases spanning the gap. Germline assignment: CDR1 MNHEY and CDR2 SVGAGI. This CDR3 region has 13 residues. CDR3 nucleotide sequence: TGTGCCAGCAGTCGGACAGATAACTATGGCTACACCTTC. It is translated as CASSRTDNYGYTF.

This clone was seen just once. CDR3 DNA: TGCAGCGTGACAGGGCAGAACACTGAAGCTTTCTTT. Its protein is CSVTGQNTEAFF. This chain connects TRBV29-1 to TRBJ1-1, with 7 bases fitting TRBD1. CDR1 and CDR2 from the germline V gene are SQVTM and ANQGSEA. The CDR3 is 12 amino acids. With V trimmed by 6 bases and J by 1 base, 2 bases remained unmatched.

J is TRBJ2-1 and V is TRBV7-3, with TRBD2 matching 10 bases. The germline V gene has CDR1 SGHTA and CDR2 FQGTGA. Unmatched junction bases numbered 6, after V lost 2 bases and J lost 5 bases. The CDR3 runs 16 residues. The CDR3 coding sequence is TGTGCCAGCAGCTTATCGAGCGGGAGGGCCGACAATGAGCAGTTCTTC. Its protein product is CASSLSSGRADNEQFF. Full variable domain (outside the CDR3, taken from reference TRBV7-3 and TRBJ2-1): GAGVSQTPSNKVTEKGKYVELRCDPISGHTALYWYRQSLGQGPEFLIYFQGTGAADDSGLPNDRFFAVRPEGSVSTLKIQRTERGDSAVYLCASSLSSGRADNEQFFGPGTRLTVL.

The chain joins TRBV3-1 (or the pseudogene TRBV3-2) to TRBJ2-5, with D tentatively TRBD2 (6 bases). CDR1 is LGHDT and CDR2 is YNNKEL in the germline V gene (reference sequence). CDR3 length equals 15 residues. The germline V and J ends were trimmed by 1 base and 5 bases, with 14 bases remaining between them. The CDR3 protein is CASSQVDGRGETQYF. The CDR3, as DNA: TGTGCCAGCAGCCAAGTTGACGGGAGAGGGGAGACCCAGTACTTC.

This chain connects TRBV9 to TRBJ1-1; 9 positions agree with TRBD1. The germline V gene encodes CDR1 SGDLS and CDR2 YYNGEE. The length of the CDR3 is 15 residues. Germline trimming cut 3 bases from V and 4 bases from J; bases unmatched to any gene: 7. The CDR3 protein is CASSGRGQGSTEAFF. The CDR3 nucleotides read TGTGCCAGCAGCGGAAGAGGACAGGGGAGCACTGAAGCTTTCTTT. Full variable domain (remainder filled in from reference TRBV9 and TRBJ1-1): DSGVTQTPKHLITATGQRVTLRCSPRSGDLSVYWYQQSLDQGLQFLIQYYNGEERAKGNILERFSAQQFPDLHSELNLSSLELGDSALYFCASSGRGQGSTEAFFGQGTRLTVV.

The V and J genes are TRBV7-9 and TRBJ1-2; 10 bases align to TRBD1. The CDR3 loop spans 15 amino acids. Trimming cost V 5 bases and J 4 bases; bases outside gene matches: 7. CDR1 and CDR2 (germline): SEHNR, FQNEAQ (reference sequence). CDR3 sequence reads: CASSPLDRGPYGYTF. As DNA, the CDR3 is TGTGCCAGCAGCCCCTTAGACAGGGGGCCCTATGGCTACACCTTC.

This chain uses TRBV6-1 with TRBJ2-1, with 11 bases identical to TRBD2. Per the germline V gene, CDR1 is MNHNS and CDR2 is SASEGT. The CDR3 length is 18 residues. J lost 7 bases, V lost 4 bases, and 15 bases had no gene match. This chain's CDR3 is CASSVNFGTSGIWNEQFF. The CDR3 region has the DNA TGTGCCAGCAGTGTTAATTTCGGGACTAGCGGAATTTGGAATGAGCAGTTCTTC.

The chain uses TRBV23-1 and TRBJ2-7; 9 positions agree with TRBD1. TRBV23-1 is marked as an open reading frame, function uncertain. There are 15 residues in the CDR3. The V segment lost 9 bases and the J segment 5 bases; nucleotides outside the gene matches: 14. The CDR3 sequence is CARRDEPGQGDEQYF. CDR3 in DNA: TGCGCCAGGAGGGATGAACCGGGACAGGGCGACGAGCAGTACTTC.

V usage is TRBV7-8 and J usage is TRBJ2-2, with D possibly TRBD2 on 5 matching bases. The CDR3 covers 15 residues. The V gene's germline CDR1 is SGHVS and CDR2 FQNEAQ. Trimming took off 6 bases at V and 5 bases at J, with 16 bases between the two ends. For the CDR3, the DNA is TGTGCCAGCAGTTCGAGGGCTACGGGAACCGGGGAGCTGTTTTTT. Residues: CASSSRATGTGELFF. Looking up the rest from reference TRBV7-8 and TRBJ2-2 gives the full variable domain: GAGVSQSPRYKVAKRGQDVALRCDPISGHVSLFWYQQALGQGPEFLTYFQNEAQLDKSGLPSDRFFAERPEGSVSTLKIQRTQQEDSAVYLCASSSRATGTGELFFGEGSRLTVL.

This chain joins TRBV27 and TRBJ2-3; 10 bases map to TRBD2. The CDR3 contains 15 residues. Germline CDR1 reads MNHEY; CDR2 reads SMNVEV (reference sequence). V shed 5 bases and J 6 bases; nucleotides not matched to a gene: 8. This CDR3 is CASSLAGETWDTQYF. CDR3 sequence (DNA): TGTGCCAGCAGTCTAGCGGGAGAAACCTGGGATACGCAGTATTTT.

The chain joins TRBV2 to TRBJ2-7, with TRBD1 matching over 10 bases. CDR3 length: 15 residues. Germline CDR1 is SNHLY and CDR2 is FYNNEI. Germline trimming cut 7 bases from V and 6 bases from J; bases unmatched to any gene: 12. The CDR3 DNA reads TGTGCCAGCAACACGGGACAGGGGATAAGTGGCGAGCAGTACTTC. Translating gives CASNTGQGISGEQYF.

The chain recombines TRBV19 with TRBJ1-4, with D possibly matching TRBD1 (5 bases). This CDR3 comprises 13 residues. Germline values: CDR1 LNHDA, CDR2 SQIVND (reference sequence). The V end was cut by 9 bases, the J end by 5 bases, with 13 bases between. Here the CDR3 reads CARSRQKNEKLFF. The CDR3 DNA is TGTGCCAGATCTAGACAGAAAAATGAAAAACTGTTTTTT.

The chain carries TRBV9 and TRBJ2-3; 9 bases fit TRBD2. Germline V gives CDR1 SGDLS, CDR2 YYNGEE. The length of the CDR3 is 17 residues. The ends lost 0 bases at V and 5 bases at J; junction bases unmatched: 10. The CDR3 DNA is TGTGCCAGCAGCGTAGCTCCGGCGGGAGGGCAGGGAGATACGCAGTATTTT. This encodes CASSVAPAGGQGDTQYF.

The chain links TRBV4-1 to TRBJ1-2; weak D call: TRBD1 (6 bases). The germline V gene encodes CDR1 MGHRA and CDR2 YSYEKL. With 0 bases removed from V and 11 bases from J, the gap between germline ends came to 13 bases. The CDR3 is 13 residues long. CDR3 DNA: TGCGCCAGCAGCCAAGAGGGGGCAATATCTTACACCTTC. This sequence encodes CASSQEGAISYTF.

The rearrangement joins TRBV7-2 to TRBJ2-7, with 10 bases fitting TRBD2. Germline V lookup: CDR1 SGHTA, CDR2 FQGNSA. This CDR3 contains 15 residues. The ends lost 5 bases at V and 3 bases at J; junction bases unmatched: 7. The CDR3 nucleotides are TGTGCCAGCAGCCTCGGGACTAGCGCCGGCTACGAGCAGTACTTC. Encoded protein: CASSLGTSAGYEQYF.

CDR3 DNA sequence: TGCAGCGGGAGGACAGCAACTAATGAAAAACTGTTTTTT. It codes for CSGRTATNEKLFF. This chain connects TRBV29-1 to TRBJ1-4; a possible D gene is TRBD1 (6 bases). Per the germline V gene, CDR1 is SQVTM and CDR2 is ANQGSEA. The CDR3 spans 13 residues. The V gene lost 7 bases and the J gene lost 0 bases, with 9 bases spanning the gap. Variable domain in full (rest from reference TRBV29-1 and TRBJ1-4): SAVISQKPSRDICQRGTSLTIQCQVDSQVTMMFWYRQQPGQSLTLIATANQGSEATYESGFVIDKFPISRPNLTFSTLTVSNMSPEDSSIYLCSGRTATNEKLFFGSGTQLSVL.

This chain joins TRBV5-1 and TRBJ2-3; no firm D call. Germline CDR1 SGHRS, CDR2 YFSETQ. This CDR3 region has 14 residues. Trimming removed 2 bases at V and 1 base at J, with 8 bases between. As DNA, the CDR3 is TGCGCCAGCAGCTTTCGAGCGCGCACAGATACGCAGTATTTT. This gives the protein CASSFRARTDTQYF.

The CDR3 coding sequence is TGTGCCAGCAAGGGACTAGCGAGCATAACGCAGTATTTT. As protein: CASKGLASITQYF. The rearrangement joins TRBV12-3 or TRBV12-4 to TRBJ2-3; 10 bases agree with TRBD2. The CDR3 has 13 amino acids. Losses at the gene ends were 7 bases for V and 9 bases for J; bases not matched to a gene: 7.

This clone was picked up a small number of times. The rearrangement joins TRBV20-1 to TRBJ1-4, with D maybe TRBD1 (6 bases). Between the trimmed V and J ends, which lost 3 bases and 13 bases, there was a span of 21 bases. In germline, CDR1 is DFQATT, CDR2 SNEGSKA (reference sequence). CDR3 length: 14 amino acids. CDR3 coding DNA: TGCAGTGCTAGTGAGACCGGGACACCCTTGGCACTGTTTTTT. This sequence encodes CSASETGTPLALFF.

The chain couples TRBV24-1 to TRBJ2-7; 10 bases align to TRBD1. The V segment lost 4 bases and the J segment 2 bases; nucleotides outside the gene matches: 4. Germline CDR1 KGHDR, CDR2 SFDVKD. CDR3 length: 15 residues. The CDR3 protein is CATSDGQGDPYEQYF. CDR3 DNA sequence: TGTGCCACCAGTGACGGACAGGGGGATCCCTACGAGCAGTACTTC.

The J gene is TRBJ1-1, the V gene TRBV3-1 (or the pseudogene TRBV3-2), with 9 bases aligning to TRBD1. The CDR3 is 15 residues long. CDR1 and CDR2 (germline): LGHDT, YNNKEL (reference sequence). The ends lost 1 base at V and 8 bases at J; junction bases unmatched: 8. The chain's CDR3 is CASSQGIGQGPEAFF. CDR3 DNA: TGTGCCAGCAGCCAAGGGATCGGACAGGGGCCAGAAGCTTTCTTT.